These 15 T cell receptor beta chains came from one sample sequenced in a study of long-term antiretroviral therapy in people with HIV. This was the immunoSEQ v3.0 assay at survey level. Using immunoSEQ multiplex PCR, the repertoire was profiled, and TCRdb retains in-frame clones only, with some absent. The data contain around 40,000 clones, approximately 86% of them singletons. Source: unsorted PBMCs, taken 0.1 years before starting antiretroviral therapy. All receptors derive from a woman in her fifties or sixties with HIV.

This clone has only a few counts. This chain joins TRBV19 and TRBJ1-2; TRBD1 is a possible D gene (6 bases). Trimming cost V 3 bases and J 8 bases, with 16 bases left between them. In germline, CDR1 is LNHDA, CDR2 SQIVND (reference sequence). The CDR3 totals 14 residues. CDR3 DNA: TGTGCCAGTAGTATCGATAACAGGGCTCGGGGCTACACCTTC. It specifies CASSIDNRARGYTF.

The V and J genes are TRBV19 and TRBJ1-2, with D possibly being TRBD1 (5 bases). The CDR3 consists of 14 residues. With 5 bases removed from V and 5 bases from J, the gap between germline ends came to 15 bases. Germline loops: CDR1 LNHDA, CDR2 SQIVND (reference sequence). CDR3 amino acids: CASSSLGGEYGYTF. Written as DNA, the CDR3 is TGTGCCAGTAGTTCCCTCGGGGGAGAGTATGGCTACACCTTC.

This clone has only a few counts. The chain is built from TRBV18 and TRBJ1-3; 8 bases are a match to TRBD1. This CDR3 is 16 amino acids long. Germline CDR1 reads KGHSH; CDR2 reads LQKENI. After removal of 2 bases from V and 3 bases from J, the junction contained 6 bases not matched to a gene. CDR3 DNA: TGTGCCAGCTCACCAGCGGACAGGGTGGTTGGAAACACCATATATTTT. This gives the protein CASSPADRVVGNTIYF.

The chain employs TRBV7-2 and TRBJ2-3, with D possibly being TRBD2 (5 bases). The length of the CDR3 is 13 residues. Per the germline V gene, CDR1 is SGHTA and CDR2 is FQGNSA. The V end lost 6 bases, the J end lost 1 base, and 8 bases lay between the germline ends. CDR3 in DNA: TGTGCCAGCAGGGGGAGCCGCACAGATACGCAGTATTTT. It specifies CASRGSRTDTQYF.

V usage is TRBV30 and J usage is TRBJ1-2; no clear D. Germline V gene data show CDR1 as GTSNPN and CDR2 as SVGIG (reference sequence). The CDR3 covers 11 residues. The V gene lost 5 bases and the J gene lost 4 bases, with 8 bases spanning the gap. The CDR3 DNA sequence: TGTGCCTGGGGAGATACCTATGGCTACACCTTC. Translating it yields CAWGDTYGYTF.

The chain combines TRBV11-3 with TRBJ1-1; D might be TRBD1 (5 bases). Germline lookup yields CDR1 SGHNT and CDR2 YENEEA. The V end was cut by 1 base, the J end by 5 bases, with 8 bases between. This CDR3 contains 13 residues. As DNA, the CDR3 is TGTGCCAGCAGCTTAGCAGGGTGGACTGAAGCTTTCTTT. This sequence encodes CASSLAGWTEAFF. The whole variable domain, remainder taken from reference TRBV11-3 and TRBJ1-1, is EAGVVQSPRYKIIEKKQPVAFWCNPISGHNTLYWYLQNLGQGPELLIRYENEEAVDDSQLPKDRFSAERLKGVDSTLKIQPAELGDSAVYLCASSLAGWTEAFFGQGTRLTVV.

The V and J genes are TRBV6-5 and TRBJ2-7; 10 nucleotides line up with TRBD1. The CDR3 runs 14 residues. V shed 7 bases, J shed 2 bases, and the junction held 5 bases outside the gene matches. Germline V gene data show CDR1 as MNHEY and CDR2 as SVGAGI. The DNA of the CDR3 is TGTGCCAGCAATCCGGGACAGGGGCCCTACGAGCAGTACTTC. It codes for CASNPGQGPYEQYF.

J is TRBJ2-7 and V is TRBV7-3; D call uncertain. The CDR3 is 15 amino acids. Deletions cut 5 bases from V and 2 bases from J, with 16 bases between. Germline V CDR1 and CDR2: SGHTA, FQGTGA. The chain's CDR3 is CASSLMAGLPYEQYF. The DNA for the CDR3 is TGTGCCAGCAGCCTCATGGCCGGGCTTCCCTACGAGCAGTACTTC.

V is TRBV30 and J is TRBJ2-2; no firm D call. V lost 4 bases, J lost 5 bases, and 5 bases lay in between. Per the germline V gene, CDR1 is GTSNPN and CDR2 is SVGIG (reference sequence). This CDR3 is built from 11 residues. For the CDR3, the DNA is TGTGCCTGGAAGTATACCGGGGAGCTGTTTTTT. It specifies CAWKYTGELFF. Complete variable domain (other parts from reference TRBV30 and TRBJ2-2): SQTIHQWPATLVQPVGSPLSLECTVEGTSNPNLYWYRQAAGRGLQLLFYSVGIGQISSEVPQNLSASRPQDRQFILSSKKLLLSDSGFYLCAWKYTGELFFGEGSRLTVL.

The chain combines TRBV19 with TRBJ1-5; 8 bases are shared with TRBD1. Germline values: CDR1 LNHDA, CDR2 SQIVND (reference sequence). The CDR3 is 15 residues long. After removal of 4 bases from V and 7 bases from J, the junction contained 9 bases not matched to a gene. CDR3 protein: CASSTTGGARQPQHF. The CDR3 DNA reads as TGTGCCAGTAGTACCACAGGGGGTGCTCGGCAGCCCCAGCATTTT. Looking up the rest from reference TRBV19 and TRBJ1-5 gives the full variable domain: DGGITQSPKYLFRKEGQNVTLSCEQNLNHDAMYWYRQDPGQGLRLIYYSQIVNDFQKGDIAEGYSVSREKKESFPLTVTSAQKNPTAFYLCASSTTGGARQPQHFGDGTRLSIL.

This chain connects TRBV4-3 to TRBJ2-7, with a possible D match to TRBD1 (5 bases). The germline CDR1 and CDR2 sequences are LGHNA and YSLEER. The V end lost 0 bases, the J end lost 9 bases, and 12 bases lay between the germline ends. The CDR3 consists of 13 residues. CDR3 protein: CASSQDRQGVQYF. DNA of the CDR3: TGCGCCAGCAGCCAAGATCGTCAGGGCGTGCAGTACTTC.

V usage is TRBV4-2 and J usage is TRBJ2-2; 13 bases match TRBD2. The V and J ends lost 5 bases and 0 bases, in that order; junction bases with no gene match: 6. Germline V gives CDR1 LGHNA, CDR2 YNFKEQ. This CDR3 region has 18 residues. CDR3 DNA sequence: TGTGCCAGCAGCTCACTTGGACTAGCGGGAGCGAACACCGGGGAGCTGTTTTTT. Translation: CASSSLGLAGANTGELFF.

The J gene is TRBJ2-6, the V gene TRBV11-2, with 10 bases matching TRBD1. The CDR3 extends over 16 amino acids. CDR1 SGHAT and CDR2 FQNNGV come from the germline V gene. V lost 4 bases to trimming and J lost 2 bases; unmatched junction nucleotides: 2. CDR3 region: CASSSGQGAGANVLTF. The CDR3 coding sequence is TGTGCCAGCAGCTCAGGACAGGGGGCTGGGGCCAACGTCCTGACTTTC.

Only a few counts were recorded for this clone. V usage is TRBV10-1 and J usage is TRBJ2-7; D perhaps matches TRBD1 (5 bases). Germline V gene data show CDR1 as WNHNN and CDR2 as SYGVQD (reference sequence). The CDR3 is 11 residues long. V lost 4 bases to trimming and J lost 5 bases, with 6 bases between them. The CDR3 sequence: CASSARDEQYF. CDR3 nucleotides: TGCGCCAGCAGTGCCAGGGACGAGCAGTACTTC.

The J gene is TRBJ1-2, the V gene TRBV15; TRBD1 agrees at 9 bases. The CDR3 contains 16 residues. Trimming at V came to 1 base and at J to 4 bases, leaving 7 bases not matched to a gene. The germline gives CDR1 LNHNV, CDR2 YYDKDF (reference sequence). CDR3 DNA: TGTGCCACCAGCAGAGCCGGGACAGGGTCCATCTATGGCTACACCTTC. It specifies CATSRAGTGSIYGYTF.